This paragraph covers one T cell receptor (beta chain) sequence. Its antigen is currently not known. The record has no base qualities; no much larger clone is one base away. This record comes from a study of T cell repertoires in cytomegalovirus infection (dated by TCRdb to about 2019). About the full investigation: The HLA type of each donor mattered for the analysis, because public TCR beta signatures pointed to carriage of CMV infection along with the matching HLA type.

Instrument on record: Illumina HiSeq 1500. In-frame beta chains were kept once TCRdb had trimmed the public reads at Q25 with fastp and called clones with MiXCR. Identical CDR3 proteins give one entry, which carries the most common genes and DNA. The sample table holds about 100,000 distinct CDR3 sequences, of which roughly a quarter were seen once. The ten largest clones take up about two fifths of the sample. Paper-wide results and their limitations: In both this cohort and an independent approximately 370-donor cohort, the cumulative frequency of public TCR beta family members distinguished carriers of CMV infection plus the relevant HLA type. The ex vivo response was dominated by HLA-C-restricted CMV-specific TCR beta clonotypes, and the single most frequent clonotype in two of eight donors was supplied by these HLA-C-restricted clonotypes.

CDR1 and CDR2, per the germline V gene (reference sequence), are LNHDA and SQIVND. V drops 1 base and J drops 0 bases, leaving 12 bases in between. The cysteine opens and the phenylalanine closes a CDR3 of 17 amino acids. Only CDR3 DNA remains: 51 bases, in frame from the first base. The sequence derives from a human donor in good health (CMV status not recorded). Some clones in this sample may be carry-over from other donors' samples. The rearrangement combines TRBV19 with TRBJ2-2; no confident D gene assignment can be made. The sample taken for sequencing was CD8+ T cells from PBMCs. The base sequence is TGTGCCAGTAGTATAGGCACCATGAGGTCGAACACCGGGGAGCTGTTTTTT. The translation is CASSIGTMRSNTGELFF. The CDR3, completed at both ends by the reference TRBV19 and TRBJ2-2 genes, gives the full variable domain DGGITQSPKYLFRKEGQNVTLSCEQNLNHDAMYWYRQDPGQGLRLIYYSQIVNDFQKGDIAEGYSVSREKKESFPLTVTSAQKNPTAFYLCASSIGTMRSNTGELFFGEGSRLTVL.